One sample yielded the 19 T cell receptor beta chains listed below, sequenced in a study of post-analysis software for immune sequencing data (dated by TCRdb to the mid-2010s). Results the study describes overall, beyond this receptor: Significantly higher frequencies in patients than in controls were found for five TRBV segments, including TRBV5-6, TRBV5-1 and TRBV20-1.

No antigen has been identified for these receptors. Receptors were amplified or captured by PCR. The instrument given in TCRdb is Illumina HiSeq 2500. Unique molecular identifiers were incorporated into TCR beta cDNA libraries to reduce PCR and sequencing biases. The raw public data were reprocessed by TCRdb itself: fastp quality trimming at Q25, MiXCR clonotype calling, in-frame beta chains only. Every CDR3 protein is listed once, alongside the most common genes and DNA of its rows. Within this sample are about 500,000 distinct CDR3 sequences, with under 55% of them counted one time only. The ten largest account for 9% to 13% of the sample. Sequenced input: blood. These receptors originate from a girl aged 10 to 17 with multiple sclerosis.

V is TRBV20-1 and J is TRBJ2-1, with D hard to call. V lost 5 bases and J lost 4, with 18 bases in between. Looked up from germline, CDR1 is DFQATT and CDR2 is SNEGSKA (reference sequence). This CDR3 is built from 15 residues. The CDR3 reads CSARTDGSMYNEQFF. The CDR3 nucleotides are TGCAGTGCTCGAACGGACGGATCGATGTACAATGAGCAGTTCTTC.

The rearrangement uses TRBV27 and TRBJ2-3; possibly TRBD2 for D (5 bases). The CDR3 covers 14 residues. CDR1 is MNHEY, CDR2 SMNVEV, per germline (reference sequence). V lost 3 bases to trimming and J lost 5 bases, with 12 bases between them. The CDR3 bases are TGTGCCAGCAGTTTCTACGGGGTGGGAGATACGCAGTATTTT. Amino acid sequence: CASSFYGVGDTQYF.

The rearrangement joins TRBV15 to TRBJ2-1; D unclear. V was clipped by 0 bases and J by 6 bases, with 6 bases between them. The CDR3 consists of 13 residues. Germline assignment: CDR1 LNHNV and CDR2 YYDKDF (reference sequence). The CDR3 is CATSRDSGNEQFF. CDR3 DNA: TGTGCCACCAGCAGAGACAGTGGCAATGAGCAGTTCTTC.

This clonotype was recorded only once. This rearrangement joins TRBV20-1 to TRBJ2-3; D is uncertain. The V and J ends lost 5 bases and 4 bases respectively, with 19 bases between them. This CDR3 is 15 amino acids long. From germline, CDR1 is DFQATT and CDR2 SNEGSKA (reference sequence). This chain's CDR3 is CSAEPERLSADTQYF. DNA of the CDR3: TGCAGTGCTGAACCGGAACGACTTTCGGCAGATACGCAGTATTTT.

This chain joins TRBV5-1 and TRBJ2-1, with 13 positions matching TRBD2. Germline loops: CDR1 SGHRS, CDR2 YFSETQ. The junction had 3 bases not matched to a gene; V was cut back by 4 bases and J by 5 bases. The CDR3 extends over 15 amino acids. The CDR3 sequence is CASSGTSGVHNEQFF. The CDR3 region has the DNA TGCGCCAGCAGCGGGACTAGCGGGGTACACAATGAGCAGTTCTTC.

The chain is built from TRBV9 and TRBJ1-2, with D unresolved. The CDR3 runs 12 residues. In germline, CDR1 is SGDLS, CDR2 YYNGEE. With 2 bases removed from V and 3 bases from J, the gap between germline ends came to 5 bases. The CDR3 bases are TGTGCCAGCAGCGTCCCTCACTATGGCTACACCTTC. Translated: CASSVPHYGYTF.

This sequence joins TRBV5-1 and TRBJ2-7; D may be TRBD2 (6 bases). The J call is doubtful: the DNA matches TRBJ2-5 better. There are 16 residues in the CDR3. CDR1 SGHRS and CDR2 YFSETQ come from the germline V gene. The CDR3 spells CASSAWARGKKETQYF. The DNA of the CDR3 is TGCGCCAGCAGCGCTTGGGCCCGGGGGAAAAAAGAGACCCAGTACTTC.

Concerning this clonotype itself: This sequence may be a read error, since a much larger clone differs from it by one base. In DNA, the CDR3 is TGTGCCAGCCGTCAGCTAGCCAAAAACATTCAGTACTTC. This sequence encodes CASRQLAKNIQYF. This rearrangement joins TRBV6-5 to TRBJ2-4; D is unresolved. The CDR3 has 13 residues. V dropped 8 bases and J dropped 0 bases, with 8 bases sitting between them. CDR1 and CDR2 (germline): MNHEY, SVGAGI.

V is TRBV7-9 and J is TRBJ1-2; D possibly corresponds to TRBD1 (6 bases). Germline V lookup: CDR1 SEHNR, CDR2 FQNEAQ (reference sequence). Deletions cut 5 bases from V and 6 bases from J, with 16 bases between. The CDR3 is 14 residues long. The CDR3 protein is CASSANGRDNGYTF. The CDR3 DNA sequence: TGTGCCAGCAGCGCCAATGGACGGGACAATGGCTACACCTTC.

This clonotype was recorded a few times. J is TRBJ2-5 and V is TRBV15; D uncertain. With 1 base removed from V and 5 bases from J, the gap between germline ends came to 5 bases. This CDR3 has 12 residues. In germline, CDR1 is LNHNV, CDR2 YYDKDF (reference sequence). CDR3 residues: CATSRGYETQYF. The CDR3 bases are TGTGCCACCAGCAGAGGGTACGAGACCCAGTACTTC.

With respect to this clonotype: One junction end does not reproduce the germline sequence, and a read error may be involved. V usage is TRBV5-6 and J usage is TRBJ1-1, with D uncertain. The CDR3 totals 15 residues. Germline loops: CDR1 SGHDT, CDR2 YYEEEE. CDR3 DNA: TGTGCCAGCAGCTTGCGTGACGATTTGAACACAGAAGCTTTCTTT. Protein sequence: CASSLRDDLNTEAFF. Complete variable domain (other parts from reference TRBV5-6 and TRBJ1-1): DAGVTQSPTHLIKTRGQQVTLRCSPKSGHDTVSWYQQALGQGPQFIFQYYEEEERQRGNFPDRFSGHQFPNYSSELNVNALLLGDSALYLCASSLRDDLNTEAFFGQGTRLTVV.

This clonotype was counted once. The chain uses TRBV6-5 and TRBJ1-2; D ambiguous. The germline V and J ends were trimmed by 0 bases and 5 bases, with 13 bases remaining between them. CDR1 MNHEY and CDR2 SVGAGI come from the germline V gene. The CDR3 is 15 residues long. The CDR3, as DNA: TGTGCCAGCAGTTACTCGCAAACACCCGGTTATGGCTACACCTTC. This translates into CASSYSQTPGYGYTF.

The J gene is TRBJ2-5, the V gene TRBV2; possibly TRBD1 for D (5 bases). V was pared by 2 bases and J by 3 bases, with 19 bases between. The CDR3 is made up of 17 amino acids. CDR1 is SNHLY and CDR2 is FYNNEI in the germline V gene. CDR3 residues: CASSETLDGLGEETQYF. The CDR3 nucleotides are TGTGCCAGCAGTGAAACTTTGGACGGGCTAGGGGAAGAGACCCAGTACTTC.

As regards this clonotype: Germline and junction disagree at one end, which may indicate a read error. The chain combines TRBV28 with TRBJ1-2, with D possibly being TRBD1 (6 bases). The CDR3 extends over 14 amino acids. Germline V lookup: CDR1 MDHEN, CDR2 SYDVKM. CDR3 bases: TGTGCCAGCGGTTTATGGACAGCTAACTATGGCTACACCTTC. Protein: CASGLWTANYGYTF.

The CDR3 nucleotides are TGTGCCAGCAGTGGACTCTATCAATTGTCACCCCTCCACTTT. It translates to CASSGLYQLSPLHF. The chain joins TRBV6-6 to TRBJ1-6; D gene uncertain. The CDR3 consists of 14 residues. V was shortened by 5 bases and J by 10 bases, with 15 bases between the two germline ends. The germline V gene encodes CDR1 MNHNY and CDR2 SVGAGI (reference sequence).

The chain couples TRBV29-1 to TRBJ2-3, with 10 bases that match TRBD1. The CDR3 extends over 16 amino acids. After removal of 6 bases from V and 1 base from J, the junction contained 10 bases not matched to a gene. The germline CDR1 and CDR2 sequences are SQVTM and ANQGSEA. CDR3 nucleotides: TGCAGCGTAAAAGGGGGACAGGGGATCGGCACAGATACGCAGTATTTT. Protein: CSVKGGQGIGTDTQYF.

This clonotype came up once. This sequence joins TRBV20-1 and TRBJ2-7; 10 positions match TRBD2. Losses at the gene ends were 6 bases for V and 7 bases for J; bases not matched to a gene: 9. This CDR3 region has 13 residues. Germline CDR1 is DFQATT and CDR2 is SNEGSKA (reference sequence). CDR3 bases: TGCAGTGCCCCCCTAGCGGGAGTTGAGGAGCAGTACTTC. Amino acids: CSAPLAGVEEQYF.

Details on this clonotype: Mismatch with germline at one junction end may stem from a read error. V and J are TRBV28 and TRBJ2-1; tentatively, D is TRBD1 or TRBD2 (6 bases each). In germline, CDR1 is MDHEN, CDR2 SYDVKM. This CDR3 region has 16 residues. The CDR3 region has the DNA TGTACCAGCAGTATCGGGGGCACCTTTATCTACAATGAGCAGTTCTTC. It is translated as CTSSIGGTFIYNEQFF.

The gene calls are TRBV7-9 and TRBJ2-3; D might be TRBD2 (6 bases). The V and J ends lost 5 bases and 0 bases respectively, with 12 bases between them. The CDR3 runs to 15 residues. Germline V gene lookup returns CDR1 SEHNR and CDR2 FQNEAQ (reference sequence). The CDR3 region has the DNA TGTGCCAGCAGCCCGGGGGTACATAGCACAGATACGCAGTATTTT. It codes for CASSPGVHSTDTQYF. Full variable domain (outside the CDR3, taken from reference TRBV7-9 and TRBJ2-3): DTGVSQNPRHKITKRGQNVTFRCDPISEHNRLYWYRQTLGQGPEFLTYFQNEAQLEKSRLLSDRFSAERPKGSFSTLEIQRTEQGDSAMYLCASSPGVHSTDTQYFGPGTRLTVL.